This entry features one T cell receptor beta chain sequence. Antigen unknown. The data derive from a study of T-cell memory formation after mild COVID-19. Study at large: TCR clusters mostly belonged to single donors.

CDR1 is SGHTA and CDR2 is FQGNSA in the germline V gene. V lost 1 base and J lost 3, with 7 bases in between. This CDR3 spans 14 amino acids. Whole-study findings and limits: Confirmation was lacking for SARS-CoV-2 specificity of second-wave clones that peaked on day 37. Clones that contracted clustered mainly in CM and EM if CD4+ and in EMRA if CD8+.

TCRdb fed the 5' RACE reads into MiXCR, producing one record per CDR3 protein. In the table there are 250,000 to 300,000 distinct CDR3 sequences, around 15% of which are singletons. The receptor was isolated from a man aged 18 to 30 who had mild COVID-19 (a few samples of this study predate the infection). Cell type and time point are not known. The specimen sequenced was PBMCs or a T cell subset sorted from them (not recorded which). V is TRBV7-2 and J is TRBJ1-5; D remains ambiguous. The CDR3, as DNA: TGTGCCAGCAGCTTAGGGTCCGCCAATCAGCCCCAGCATTTT. Translating it yields CASSLGSANQPQHF. The variable domain in full, completed from reference TRBV7-2 and TRBJ1-5, reads GAGVSQSPSNKVTEKGKDVELRCDPISGHTALYWYRQSLGQGLEFLIYFQGNSAPDKSGLPSDRFSAERTGGSVSTLTIQRTQQEDSAVYLCASSLGSANQPQHFGDGTRLSIL.